One and the same sample provided the 26 T cell receptor beta chains below, sequenced in a study of T cell repertoires in cytomegalovirus infection. Their antigens remain unidentified. One entry per CDR3 protein, called by TCRdb with MiXCR from the reads. The repertoire consists of fewer than 350,000 distinct CDR3 sequences, with under 35% occurring once and the leading ten covering about 20%. The sequencing used cultured PBMCs, collected from culture after CMV antigen stimulation. Receptor source: a human donor in good health (CMV status not recorded). Some clones in this sample may be carry-over from other donors' samples.

The rearrangement links TRBV3-1 to TRBJ1-6, with D uncertain. The germline V gene has CDR1 LGHDT and CDR2 YNNKEL (reference sequence). Trimming cost V 3 bases and J 1 base, with 7 bases left between them. The CDR3 length is 15 residues. CDR3 sequence reads: CASSQQRSYNSPLHF. In DNA form, the CDR3 reads TGTGCCAGCAGCCAGCAGAGGTCCTATAATTCACCCCTCCACTTT.

The J gene is TRBJ1-2, the V gene TRBV6-5; D is unclear. V was shortened by 3 bases and J by 5 bases, with 7 bases between the two germline ends. Looked up from germline, CDR1 is MNHEY and CDR2 is SVGAGI. The CDR3 spans 12 residues. CDR3 sequence (DNA): TGTGCCAGCAGTTATTTGCTTTATGGCTACACCTTC. Its protein product is CASSYLLYGYTF.

CDR3 DNA sequence: TGTGCCAGCAGTTCCCCGGGACTCAACTCCTACGAGCAGTACTTC. This gives the protein CASSSPGLNSYEQYF. V is TRBV28 and J is TRBJ2-7; possibly TRBD2 for D (6 bases). In germline, CDR1 is MDHEN, CDR2 SYDVKM. The V and J ends lost 4 bases and 0 bases respectively, with 13 bases between them. The CDR3 runs to 15 residues.

This clonotype was counted a few times. The chain has TRBV19 and TRBJ2-7; TRBD1 matches 8 bases. The CDR3 covers 15 residues. Germline assignment: CDR1 LNHDA and CDR2 SQIVND (reference sequence). Trimming removed 1 base from V and 3 bases from J; junction bases left unmatched: 5. The CDR3 here is CASSIGRDRIYEQYF. CDR3 DNA: TGTGCCAGTAGTATAGGCCGGGACAGGATCTACGAGCAGTACTTC.

This clonotype was detected only a few times. The chain joins TRBV7-8 to TRBJ2-1; no clear D. In germline, CDR1 is SGHVS, CDR2 FQNEAQ. V lost 5 bases, J lost 7 bases, and 24 bases lay in between. This CDR3 is built from 17 residues. The CDR3 reads CASSALLAVRAGNEQFF. In nucleotides, the CDR3 is TGTGCCAGCAGCGCTTTACTCGCGGTACGTGCTGGGAATGAGCAGTTCTTC. The full variable domain, its missing parts supplied by reference TRBV7-8 and TRBJ2-1, is GAGVSQSPRYKVAKRGQDVALRCDPISGHVSLFWYQQALGQGPEFLTYFQNEAQLDKSGLPSDRFFAERPEGSVSTLKIQRTQQEDSAVYLCASSALLAVRAGNEQFFGPGTRLTVL.

V and J are TRBV12-3 or TRBV12-4 and TRBJ1-3, with D hard to call. The CDR3 spans 15 residues. Trimming pared 2 bases from V and 1 base from J, leaving 9 bases between. Written as DNA, the CDR3 is TGTGCCAGCAGTTTACGGGAGGTTTCTGGAAACACCATATATTTT. Translating gives CASSLREVSGNTIYF.

This clonotype was found a few times. The gene calls are TRBV11-3 and TRBJ2-7; 7 nucleotides line up with TRBD1. The ends lost 5 bases at V and 2 bases at J; junction bases unmatched: 6. Germline CDR1 reads SGHNT; CDR2 reads YENEEA. CDR3 length: 14 residues. This CDR3 is CASSPSGTAYEQYF. The CDR3 nucleotides read TGTGCCAGCAGCCCCTCCGGGACAGCCTACGAGCAGTACTTC.

In its sample, this clonotype was seen many times. This chain uses TRBV7-8 with TRBJ2-1; 11 bases are shared with TRBD2. Germline CDR1 SGHVS, CDR2 FQNEAQ. V was pared by 5 bases and J by 9 bases, with 12 bases of the junction left unmatched. CDR3 length: 16 residues. The CDR3 DNA follows: TGTGCCAGCAGCCCCCCTCTTAGCGGGAGGGTCAGTGAGCAGTTCTTC. Translated, it gives CASSPPLSGRVSEQFF.

The chain uses TRBV7-9 and TRBJ2-2; 7 bases align to TRBD1. Germline-derived CDR1 and CDR2 are SEHNR and FQNEAQ (reference sequence). This CDR3 region has 19 residues. Unmatched junction bases numbered 12, after V lost 2 bases and J lost 0 bases. CDR3 amino acids: CASSLSAGGDSTNTGELFF. The CDR3 bases are TGTGCCAGCAGCTTATCTGCGGGTGGGGACAGCACGAACACCGGGGAGCTGTTTTTT.

This clonotype was found a few times. J is TRBJ2-7 and V is TRBV15; D is unresolved. Trimming left V 0 bases short and J 3 bases short, with 9 bases between. The CDR3 spans 14 residues. Germline V gene lookup returns CDR1 LNHNV and CDR2 YYDKDF (reference sequence). This chain's CDR3 is CATSRDRSSYEQYF. As DNA, the CDR3 is TGTGCCACCAGCAGAGATCGAAGTAGCTACGAGCAGTACTTC.

This clonotype has only a few counts. This chain links TRBV7-2 with TRBJ2-5; D remains unclear. V was trimmed by 3 bases and J by 0 bases, leaving 5 bases between them. This CDR3 is 13 amino acids long. Germline V gives CDR1 SGHTA, CDR2 FQGNSA. The CDR3 here is CASSLWYQETQYF. In DNA form, the CDR3 reads TGTGCCAGCAGCTTGTGGTACCAAGAGACCCAGTACTTC. Together with reference TRBV7-2 and TRBJ2-5, the CDR3 gives the full variable domain: GAGVSQSPSNKVTEKGKDVELRCDPISGHTALYWYRQSLGQGLEFLIYFQGNSAPDKSGLPSDRFSAERTGGSVSTLTIQRTQQEDSAVYLCASSLWYQETQYFGPGTRLLVL.

The V call is TRBV11-2, the J call TRBJ1-6; D is possibly TRBD1 (5 bases). Per germline, CDR1 SGHAT and CDR2 FQNNGV. The ends were cut back, 0 bases at V and 8 bases at J, with 8 bases in the middle. CDR3 length equals 14 residues. The CDR3 DNA sequence: TGTGCCAGCAGCTTAGACAGGGCCTATTCACCCCTCCACTTT. It encodes CASSLDRAYSPLHF.

The CDR3 here is CASSRDGEYYEQYF. CDR3 DNA sequence: TGTGCCAGCAGCCGGGACGGAGAATACTACGAGCAGTACTTC. This rearrangement joins TRBV27 to TRBJ2-7; the D gene could be TRBD1 or TRBD2 (5 bases each). The V end lost 6 bases, the J end lost 3 bases, and 15 bases lay between the germline ends. This CDR3 is built from 14 residues. CDR1 and CDR2 from the germline V gene are MNHEY and SMNVEV (reference sequence).

This clonotype was seen repeatedly, ten times or more. The V gene is TRBV13, the J gene TRBJ1-2; TRBD1 is a possible D gene (5 bases). V was trimmed by 2 bases and J by 8 bases, leaving 9 bases between them. Germline V gives CDR1 PRHDT, CDR2 FYEKMQ (reference sequence). The length of the CDR3 is 12 residues. CDR3 loop: CASSLRAGGYTF. DNA for the CDR3: TGTGCCAGCAGCTTACGGGCAGGGGGCTACACCTTC.

This clonotype was seen more than once but under ten times. The V and J genes are TRBV6-6 and TRBJ1-3, with a possible D match to TRBD1 (6 bases). The CDR3 sequence is 13 residues long. Trimming cost V 5 bases and J 2 bases, with 7 bases left between them. Germline CDR1 is MNHNY and CDR2 is SVGAGI (reference sequence). In DNA form, the CDR3 reads TGTGCCAGCAGTGACAGGACTGGAAACACCATATATTTT. This translates into CASSDRTGNTIYF.

V gene TRBV5-1 combines with J gene TRBJ2-3; TRBD2 matches at 12 bases. This CDR3 spans 17 amino acids. The germline V gene has CDR1 SGHRS and CDR2 YFSETQ. The junction had 7 bases not matched to a gene; V was cut back by 4 bases and J by 1 base. CDR3: CASSSGLAGPRTDTQYF. CDR3 DNA: TGCGCCAGCAGCAGCGGACTAGCGGGGCCACGCACAGATACGCAGTATTTT.

The chain joins TRBV10-3 to TRBJ2-1, with D perhaps TRBD2 (5 bases). The V gene lost 10 bases and the J gene lost 6 bases, with 10 bases spanning the gap. CDR1 and CDR2 (germline): ENHRY, SYGVKD. This CDR3 region has 11 residues. CDR3 coding DNA: TGTGCCACCTACGCGGGCAATGAGCAGTTCTTC. Translated: CATYAGNEQFF.

This clonotype was detected only a few times. The chain uses TRBV19 and TRBJ2-7; D is undetermined. The CDR3 is 14 amino acids. V dropped 10 bases and J dropped 4 bases, with 20 bases sitting between them. From germline, CDR1 is LNHDA and CDR2 SQIVND (reference sequence). This CDR3 reads CATSFKGLSYEQYF. The CDR3 region has the DNA TGTGCCACCAGCTTTAAGGGCTTAAGTTACGAGCAGTACTTC.

CDR3 DNA: TGTGCCAGCAGCTTCGGGAGGAGCTCCTACAATGAGCAGTTCTTC. Its translation: CASSFGRSSYNEQFF. The chain couples TRBV5-6 to TRBJ2-1, with TRBD2 matching over 7 bases. J gave up 0 bases and V 2 bases, and 2 bases lay outside the gene matches. Germline V gene data show CDR1 as SGHDT and CDR2 as YYEEEE. CDR3 length equals 15 residues.

This clonotype was seen a few times. This chain links TRBV6-8 with TRBJ2-1; 9 nucleotides line up with TRBD2. The CDR3 loop spans 16 amino acids. Trimming at V came to 6 bases and at J to 5 bases, leaving 11 bases not matched to a gene. The germline V gene has CDR1 MNHGY and CDR2 SAAAGT. This chain's CDR3 is CASSTVLAGSNNEQFF. CDR3 bases: TGTGCCAGCAGCACGGTTCTAGCGGGGTCAAACAATGAGCAGTTCTTC.

The table lists this clonotype with a few counts. The rearrangement uses TRBV7-2 and TRBJ2-5; D perhaps matches TRBD2 (7 bases). V lost 5 bases and J 12 bases, leaving 28 bases between the germline ends. This CDR3 has 16 amino acids. The germline V gene has CDR1 SGHTA and CDR2 FQGNSA. The CDR3 reads CASSPRRPGGGDEKYF. CDR3 bases: TGTGCCAGCAGCCCCCGACGTCCTGGAGGGGGGGATGAAAAGTACTTC.

This clonotype was counted at least ten times. This chain connects TRBV7-2 to TRBJ1-5; D is unresolved. Germline loops: CDR1 SGHTA, CDR2 FQGNSA. Trimming pared 6 bases from V and 1 base from J, leaving 13 bases between. This CDR3 spans 15 amino acids. DNA of the CDR3: TGTGCCAGCAGTTTTGGACTGTCGAGCAATCAGCCCCAGCATTTT. The encoded protein is CASSFGLSSNQPQHF.

The chain combines TRBV7-2 with TRBJ2-3; 12 nucleotides agree with TRBD2. V shed 5 bases, J shed 1 base, and the junction held 4 bases outside the gene matches. CDR3 length: 16 residues. Germline assignment: CDR1 SGHTA and CDR2 FQGNSA. The CDR3 sequence is CASSPRLAGGTDTQYF. CDR3 nucleotide sequence: TGTGCCAGCAGCCCCCGACTAGCGGGGGGCACAGATACGCAGTATTTT. Using reference TRBV7-2 and TRBJ2-3 for the parts outside the CDR3, the full variable domain is GAGVSQSPSNKVTEKGKDVELRCDPISGHTALYWYRQSLGQGLEFLIYFQGNSAPDKSGLPSDRFSAERTGGSVSTLTIQRTQQEDSAVYLCASSPRLAGGTDTQYFGPGTRLTVL.

This clonotype occurred many times. V gene TRBV6-1 combines with J gene TRBJ1-1, with TRBD1 identical over 9 bases. This CDR3 has 15 amino acids. V lost 7 bases and J lost 4; bases outside the gene matches: 10. Germline V CDR1 and CDR2: MNHNS, SASEGT. The CDR3 DNA follows: TGTGCCAGCAAACCCTGGACAGGGGCGGGCACTGAAGCTTTCTTT. This codes for CASKPWTGAGTEAFF.

The rearrangement joins TRBV27 to TRBJ2-7, with 12 bases fitting TRBD2. The CDR3 spans 19 residues. Looked up from germline, CDR1 is MNHEY and CDR2 is SMNVEV (reference sequence). V trimming: 4 bases; J trimming: 6 bases; junction bases outside the gene matches: 19. DNA for the CDR3: TGTGCCAGCAGTTCCTCCCGGACTAGCGGGGAGACCGGAAGGGGCGAGCAGTACTTC. This codes for CASSSSRTSGETGRGEQYF.

This clonotype was counted many times. V is TRBV11-2 and J is TRBJ2-5; 12 nucleotides agree with TRBD2. The V and J ends lost 5 bases and 0 bases, in that order; junction bases with no gene match: 16. Germline lookup yields CDR1 SGHAT and CDR2 FQNNGV. This CDR3 spans 20 amino acids. In DNA, the CDR3 is TGTGCCAGCAGCCCGACGGGACTAGCGGGCAAAGGGGATTACCAAGAGACCCAGTACTTC. Protein product: CASSPTGLAGKGDYQETQYF.